One and the same sample provided the 11 T cell receptor beta chains below, sequenced in a study of spatial heterogeneity in lung cancer. TCRdb reprocessed the 5' RACE reads with MiXCR, giving one entry per CDR3 protein. The sample lists around 10,000 distinct CDR3 sequences; about 3.8% were seen once. Time point in this sample: sample taken at primary tumor resection. Specimen: PBMCs, collected at surgery. Source of these receptors: a female donor with early-stage non-small cell lung cancer.

In this sample, this clonotype turned up many times. The CDR3, as DNA: TGTGCCAGCAGTAACGGGGTCAATCAGCCCCAGCATTTT. Its protein is CASSNGVNQPQHF. V and J are TRBV6-6 and TRBJ1-5; D not resolved. CDR1 and CDR2 (germline): MNHNY, SVGAGI (reference sequence). There are 13 residues in the CDR3. Trimming took off 5 bases at V and 3 bases at J, with 8 bases between the two ends.

This clonotype came up many times. The J gene is TRBJ2-2, the V gene TRBV7-2; 7 nucleotides align to TRBD2. CDR3 size: 17 residues. Unmatched junction bases numbered 7, after V lost 1 base and J lost 2 bases. Germline V gene lookup returns CDR1 SGHTA and CDR2 FQGNSA. CDR3 in amino acids: CASSLVRLADNTGELFF. CDR3 in DNA: TGTGCCAGCAGCTTAGTCCGGCTAGCGGACAACACCGGGGAGCTGTTTTTT. Using reference TRBV7-2 and TRBJ2-2 for the parts outside the CDR3, the full variable domain is GAGVSQSPSNKVTEKGKDVELRCDPISGHTALYWYRQSLGQGLEFLIYFQGNSAPDKSGLPSDRFSAERTGGSVSTLTIQRTQQEDSAVYLCASSLVRLADNTGELFFGEGSRLTVL.

This clonotype showed up just a few times. The J gene is TRBJ2-1, the V gene TRBV5-1; D may be TRBD2 (5 bases). Germline V lookup: CDR1 SGHRS, CDR2 YFSETQ. The CDR3 runs 15 residues. Trimming removed 4 bases at V and 4 bases at J, with 15 bases between. CDR3: CASSPDLAPYNEQFF. The CDR3 DNA sequence: TGCGCCAGCAGCCCGGACCTAGCCCCTTACAATGAGCAGTTCTTC.

This clonotype appeared a few times. The gene calls are TRBV20-1 and TRBJ2-1, with 10 bases matching TRBD1. V was clipped by 5 bases and J by 5 bases; unmatched bases: 9. The CDR3 is 15 residues long. CDR1 and CDR2 from the germline V gene are DFQATT and SNEGSKA (reference sequence). CDR3 loop: CSAHTGQGRNNEQFF. The CDR3 region has the DNA TGCAGTGCTCACACGGGACAGGGGAGAAACAATGAGCAGTTCTTC.

This clonotype was observed many times. This rearrangement joins TRBV12-3 or TRBV12-4 to TRBJ2-3; 8 positions agree with TRBD1. This CDR3 comprises 15 residues. The J segment lost 2 bases and the V segment lost 1 base, leaving 2 bases of the junction unmatched. The CDR3 nucleotides are TGTGCCAGCAGTTTAGTGGACAGGGTCACAGATACGCAGTATTTT. Its translation: CASSLVDRVTDTQYF.

This clonotype was picked up a small number of times. The V call is TRBV12-3 or TRBV12-4, the J call TRBJ1-4; D gene unclear. Trimming shortened V by 1 base and J by 8 bases, and 8 bases separated the two germline ends. The CDR3 consists of 13 residues. The CDR3 DNA follows: TGTGCCAGCAGTTTAGGGTATTTGGAAAAACTGTTTTTT. Protein sequence: CASSLGYLEKLFF.

This clonotype has only a few counts. The rearrangement joins TRBV7-8 to TRBJ1-5; no firm D call. CDR1 and CDR2 (germline): SGHVS, FQNEAQ. V was trimmed by 0 bases and J by 5 bases, leaving 14 bases between them. The CDR3 covers 16 residues. The CDR3 loop reads CASSLAERAGYQPQHF. CDR3 sequence (DNA): TGTGCCAGCAGCTTAGCGGAAAGGGCTGGATATCAGCCCCAGCATTTT. Using reference TRBV7-8 and TRBJ1-5 for the parts outside the CDR3, the full variable domain is GAGVSQSPRYKVAKRGQDVALRCDPISGHVSLFWYQQALGQGPEFLTYFQNEAQLDKSGLPSDRFFAERPEGSVSTLKIQRTQQEDSAVYLCASSLAERAGYQPQHFGDGTRLSIL.

This chain uses TRBV14 with TRBJ2-2; 7 positions agree with TRBD1. This CDR3 has 15 residues. Looked up from germline, CDR1 is SGHDN and CDR2 is FVKESK. V lost 4 bases and J lost 0; bases outside the gene matches: 2. The chain's CDR3 is CASSPGQTNTGELFF. The DNA for the CDR3 is TGTGCCAGCAGCCCGGGACAGACGAACACCGGGGAGCTGTTTTTT.

On this clonotype: Because the CDR3 is missing its conserved closing phenylalanine or tryptophan, this is likely a read error. The V gene is TRBV28, the J gene TRBJ1-1; no reliable D call. Trimming left V 2 bases short and J 4 bases short, with 8 bases between. CDR1 MDHEN and CDR2 SYDVKM come from the germline V gene. The length of the CDR3 is 13 residues. CDR3 residues: CASSLVPGTEAFL. The CDR3 nucleotides are TGTGCCAGCAGTTTAGTCCCGGGCACTGAAGCTTTCCTT.

By sample fraction, this clonotype is medium-sized (0.01 to 0.1%). V gene TRBV28 combines with J gene TRBJ2-1; 7 nucleotides line up with TRBD2. The CDR3 covers 14 residues. V was clipped by 2 bases and J by 7 bases; unmatched bases: 5. Per the germline V gene, CDR1 is MDHEN and CDR2 is SYDVKM. The CDR3 bases are TGTGCCAGCAGTTTAAGGGGAGGGAGGAATGAGCAGTTCTTC. It translates to CASSLRGGRNEQFF.

This clonotype was recorded at least ten times. The J gene is TRBJ1-4, the V gene TRBV4-3; D perhaps matches TRBD1 (5 bases). There are 15 residues in the CDR3. Germline-derived CDR1 and CDR2 are LGHNA and YSLEER. Between the trimmed V and J ends, which lost 0 bases and 5 bases, there was a span of 10 bases. Written as DNA, the CDR3 is TGCGCCAGCAGCCAAGAGGGATGGGGGAATGAAAAACTGTTTTTT. Amino acid sequence: CASSQEGWGNEKLFF.